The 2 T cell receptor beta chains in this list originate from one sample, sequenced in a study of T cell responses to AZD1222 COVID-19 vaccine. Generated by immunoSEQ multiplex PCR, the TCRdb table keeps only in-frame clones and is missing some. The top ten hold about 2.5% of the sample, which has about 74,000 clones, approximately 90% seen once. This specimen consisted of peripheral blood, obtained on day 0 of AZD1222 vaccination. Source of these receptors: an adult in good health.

The CDR3 is CASSPMTGDEQYF. The CDR3 DNA sequence: TGTGCCAGCTCACCCATGACAGGAGACGAGCAGTACTTC. This chain uses TRBV18 with TRBJ2-7, with D possibly TRBD1 on 6 matching bases. With 3 bases removed from V and 5 bases from J, the gap between germline ends came to 11 bases. This CDR3 is built from 13 residues. Germline loops: CDR1 KGHSH, CDR2 LQKENI.

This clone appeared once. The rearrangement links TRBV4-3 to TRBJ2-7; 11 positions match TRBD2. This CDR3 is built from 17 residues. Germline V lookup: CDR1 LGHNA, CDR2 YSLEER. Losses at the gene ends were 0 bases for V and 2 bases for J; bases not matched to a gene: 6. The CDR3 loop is CASSQDRVAGGAYEQYF. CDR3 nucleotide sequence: TGCGCCAGCAGCCAAGATAGGGTAGCGGGAGGGGCCTACGAGCAGTACTTC.